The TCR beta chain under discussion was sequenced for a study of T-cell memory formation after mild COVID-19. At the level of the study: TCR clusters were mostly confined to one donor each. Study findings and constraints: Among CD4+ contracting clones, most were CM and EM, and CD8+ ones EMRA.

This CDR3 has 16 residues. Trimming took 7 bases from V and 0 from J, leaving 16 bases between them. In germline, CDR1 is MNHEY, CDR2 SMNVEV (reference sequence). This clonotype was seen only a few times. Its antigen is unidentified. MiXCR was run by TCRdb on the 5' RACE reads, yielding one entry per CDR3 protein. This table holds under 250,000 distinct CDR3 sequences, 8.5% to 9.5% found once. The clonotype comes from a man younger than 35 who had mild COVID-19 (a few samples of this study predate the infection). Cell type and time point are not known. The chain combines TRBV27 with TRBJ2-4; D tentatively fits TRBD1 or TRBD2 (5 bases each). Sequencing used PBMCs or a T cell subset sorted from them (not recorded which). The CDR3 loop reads CASKSLGEQAKNIQYF. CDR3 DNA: TGTGCCAGCAAAAGTTTAGGGGAGCAAGCCAAAAACATTCAGTACTTC.